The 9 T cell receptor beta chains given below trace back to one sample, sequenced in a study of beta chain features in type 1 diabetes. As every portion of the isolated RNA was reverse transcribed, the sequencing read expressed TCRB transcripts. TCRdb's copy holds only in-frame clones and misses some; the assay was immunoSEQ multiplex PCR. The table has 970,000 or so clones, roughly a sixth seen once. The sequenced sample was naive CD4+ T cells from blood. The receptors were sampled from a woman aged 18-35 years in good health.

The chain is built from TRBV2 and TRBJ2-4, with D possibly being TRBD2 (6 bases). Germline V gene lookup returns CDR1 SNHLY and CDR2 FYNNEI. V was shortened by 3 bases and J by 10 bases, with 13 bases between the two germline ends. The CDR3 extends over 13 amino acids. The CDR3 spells CASSDQLAGIQYF. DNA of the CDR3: TGTGCCAGCAGTGATCAACTAGCTGGGATTCAGTACTTC.

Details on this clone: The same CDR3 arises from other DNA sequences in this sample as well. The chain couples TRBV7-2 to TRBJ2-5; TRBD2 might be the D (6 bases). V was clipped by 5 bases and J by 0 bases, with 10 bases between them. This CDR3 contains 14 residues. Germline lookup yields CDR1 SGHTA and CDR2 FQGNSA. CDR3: CASSPTRDQETQYF. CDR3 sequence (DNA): TGTGCCAGCAGCCCGACTAGGGACCAAGAGACCCAGTACTTC.

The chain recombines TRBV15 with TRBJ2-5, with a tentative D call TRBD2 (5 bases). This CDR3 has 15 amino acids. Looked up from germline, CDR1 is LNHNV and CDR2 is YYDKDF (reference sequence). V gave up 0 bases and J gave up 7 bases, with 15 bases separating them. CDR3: CATSRDLPGSTTQYF. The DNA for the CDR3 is TGTGCCACCAGCAGAGATCTTCCGGGGTCAACGACCCAGTACTTC. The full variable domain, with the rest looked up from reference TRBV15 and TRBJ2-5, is DAMVIQNPRYQVTQFGKPVTLSCSQTLNHNVMYWYQQKSSQAPKLLFHYYDKDFNNEADTPDNFQSRRPNTSFCFLDIRSPGLGDTAMYLCATSRDLPGSTTQYFGPGTRLLVL.

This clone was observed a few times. In DNA form, the CDR3 reads TGCGCCAGCAGCGGTACTAGCGGGGTTCGTACCGGGGAGCTGTTTTTT. Protein product: CASSGTSGVRTGELFF. The V gene is TRBV5-1, the J gene TRBJ2-2; 10 bases match TRBD2. Germline V lookup: CDR1 SGHRS, CDR2 YFSETQ. V shed 4 bases and J 5 bases; nucleotides not matched to a gene: 8. The length of the CDR3 is 16 residues.

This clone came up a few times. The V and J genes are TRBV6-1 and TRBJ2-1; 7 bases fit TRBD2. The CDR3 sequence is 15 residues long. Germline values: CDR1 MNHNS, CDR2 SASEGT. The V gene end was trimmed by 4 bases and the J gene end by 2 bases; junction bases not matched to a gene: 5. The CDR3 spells CASSGGGSPYNEQFF. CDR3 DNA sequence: TGTGCCAGCAGTGGAGGCGGGAGCCCCTACAATGAGCAGTTCTTC.

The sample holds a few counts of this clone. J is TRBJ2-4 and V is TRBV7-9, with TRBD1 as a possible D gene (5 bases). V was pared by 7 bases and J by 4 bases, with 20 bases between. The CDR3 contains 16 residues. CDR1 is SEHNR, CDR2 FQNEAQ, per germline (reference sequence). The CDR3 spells CASTPLGTGVKNIQYF. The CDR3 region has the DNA TGTGCCAGCACCCCACTCGGCACAGGTGTAAAAAACATTCAGTACTTC. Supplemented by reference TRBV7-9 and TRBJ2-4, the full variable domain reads DTGVSQNPRHKITKRGQNVTFRCDPISEHNRLYWYRQTLGQGPEFLTYFQNEAQLEKSRLLSDRFSAERPKGSFSTLEIQRTEQGDSAMYLCASTPLGTGVKNIQYFGAGTRLSVL.

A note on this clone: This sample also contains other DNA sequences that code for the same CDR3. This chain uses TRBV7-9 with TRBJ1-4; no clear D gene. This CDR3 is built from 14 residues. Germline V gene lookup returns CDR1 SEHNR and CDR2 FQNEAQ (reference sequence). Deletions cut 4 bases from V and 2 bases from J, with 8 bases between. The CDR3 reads CASSYRGTNEKLFF. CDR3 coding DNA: TGTGCCAGCAGCTACCGGGGTACTAATGAAAAACTGTTTTTT. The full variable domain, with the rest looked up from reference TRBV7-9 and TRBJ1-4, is DTGVSQNPRHKITKRGQNVTFRCDPISEHNRLYWYRQTLGQGPEFLTYFQNEAQLEKSRLLSDRFSAERPKGSFSTLEIQRTEQGDSAMYLCASSYRGTNEKLFFGSGTQLSVL.

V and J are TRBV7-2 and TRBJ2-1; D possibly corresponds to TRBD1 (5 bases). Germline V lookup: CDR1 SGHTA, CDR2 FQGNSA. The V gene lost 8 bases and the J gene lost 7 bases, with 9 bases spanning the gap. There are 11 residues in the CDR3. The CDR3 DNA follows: TGTGCCAGCGGGGCCGGAAATGAGCAGTTCTTC. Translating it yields CASGAGNEQFF.

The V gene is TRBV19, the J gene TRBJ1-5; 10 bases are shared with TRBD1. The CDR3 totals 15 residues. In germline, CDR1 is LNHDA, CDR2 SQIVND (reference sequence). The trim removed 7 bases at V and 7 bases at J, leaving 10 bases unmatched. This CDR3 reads CASNRDRGSWQPQHF. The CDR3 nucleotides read TGTGCCAGTAACCGGGACAGGGGAAGTTGGCAGCCCCAGCATTTT.